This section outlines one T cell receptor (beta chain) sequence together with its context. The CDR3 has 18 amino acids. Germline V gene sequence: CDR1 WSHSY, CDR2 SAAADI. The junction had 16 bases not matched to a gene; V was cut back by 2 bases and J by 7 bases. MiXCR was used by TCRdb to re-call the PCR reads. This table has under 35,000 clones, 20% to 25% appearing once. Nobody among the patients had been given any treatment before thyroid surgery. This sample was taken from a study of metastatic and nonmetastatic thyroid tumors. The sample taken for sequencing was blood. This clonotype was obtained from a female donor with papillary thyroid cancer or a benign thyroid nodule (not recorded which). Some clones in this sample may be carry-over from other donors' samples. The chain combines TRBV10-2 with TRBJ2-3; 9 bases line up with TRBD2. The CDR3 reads CASSELPSSSGMRNTQYF. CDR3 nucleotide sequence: TGCGCCAGCAGTGAGCTTCCTTCATCTAGCGGGATGAGGAATACGCAGTATTTT.